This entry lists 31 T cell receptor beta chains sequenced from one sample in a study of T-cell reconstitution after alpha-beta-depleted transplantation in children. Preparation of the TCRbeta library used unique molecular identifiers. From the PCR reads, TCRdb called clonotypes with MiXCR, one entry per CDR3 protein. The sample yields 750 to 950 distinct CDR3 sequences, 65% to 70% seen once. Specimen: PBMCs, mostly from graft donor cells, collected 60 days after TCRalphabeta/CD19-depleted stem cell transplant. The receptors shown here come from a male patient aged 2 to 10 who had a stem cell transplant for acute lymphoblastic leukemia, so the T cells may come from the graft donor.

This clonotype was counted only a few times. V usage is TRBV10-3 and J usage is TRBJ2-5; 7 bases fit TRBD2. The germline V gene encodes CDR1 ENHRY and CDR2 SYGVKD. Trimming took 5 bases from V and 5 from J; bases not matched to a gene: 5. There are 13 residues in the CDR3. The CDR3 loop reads CAISWEGAETQYF. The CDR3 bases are TGTGCCATCAGTTGGGAGGGCGCGGAGACCCAGTACTTC.

CDR3 amino acids: CASKGGHNEQFF. The CDR3 DNA reads as TGTGCCAGCAAGGGCGGACACAATGAGCAGTTCTTC. The gene calls are TRBV12-3 or TRBV12-4 and TRBJ2-1; no clear D. CDR3 length: 12 residues. V gave up 7 bases and J gave up 5 bases, with 9 bases separating them.

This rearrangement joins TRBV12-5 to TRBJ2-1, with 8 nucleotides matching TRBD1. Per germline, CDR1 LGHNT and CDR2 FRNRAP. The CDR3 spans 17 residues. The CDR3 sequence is CASSQQIGTGIYNEQFF. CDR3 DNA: TGTGCCTCCTCCCAGCAGATCGGGACAGGAATTTACAATGAGCAGTTCTTC.

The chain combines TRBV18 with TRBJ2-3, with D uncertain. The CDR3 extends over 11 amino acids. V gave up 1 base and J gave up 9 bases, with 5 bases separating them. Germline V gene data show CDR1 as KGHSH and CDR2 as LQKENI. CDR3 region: CASSPLPTQYF. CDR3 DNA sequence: TGTGCCAGCTCACCACTACCCACGCAGTATTTT.

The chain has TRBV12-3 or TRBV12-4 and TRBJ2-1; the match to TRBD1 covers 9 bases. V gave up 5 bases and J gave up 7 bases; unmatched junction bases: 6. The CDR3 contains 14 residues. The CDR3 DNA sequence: TGTGCCAGCAGTCCGAGGACAGGGGTGAATGAGCAGTTCTTC. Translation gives CASSPRTGVNEQFF.

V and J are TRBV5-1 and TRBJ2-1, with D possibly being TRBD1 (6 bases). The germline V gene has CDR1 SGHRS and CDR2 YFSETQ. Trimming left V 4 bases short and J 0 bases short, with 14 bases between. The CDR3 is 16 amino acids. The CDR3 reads CASSLTGTTSYNEQFF. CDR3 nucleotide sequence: TGCGCCAGCAGCCTTACCGGGACAACCTCCTACAATGAGCAGTTCTTC.

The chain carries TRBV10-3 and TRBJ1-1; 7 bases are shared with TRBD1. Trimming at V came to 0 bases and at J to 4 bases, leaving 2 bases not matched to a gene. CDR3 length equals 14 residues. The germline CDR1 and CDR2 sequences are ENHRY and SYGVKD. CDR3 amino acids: CAISESRGVTEAFF. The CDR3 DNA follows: TGTGCCATCAGTGAGTCCAGGGGGGTCACTGAAGCTTTCTTT.

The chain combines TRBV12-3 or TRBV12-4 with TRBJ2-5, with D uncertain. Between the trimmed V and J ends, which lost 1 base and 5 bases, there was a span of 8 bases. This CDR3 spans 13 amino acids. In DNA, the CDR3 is TGTGCCAGCAGTTTAGGTTCGGCGGAGACCCAGTACTTC. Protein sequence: CASSLGSAETQYF.

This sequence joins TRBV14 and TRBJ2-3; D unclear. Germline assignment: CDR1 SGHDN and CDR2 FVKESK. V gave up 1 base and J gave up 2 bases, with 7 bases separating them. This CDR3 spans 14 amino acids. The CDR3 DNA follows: TGTGCCAGCAGCCAAGTAACCTCCACAGATACGCAGTATTTT. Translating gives CASSQVTSTDTQYF.

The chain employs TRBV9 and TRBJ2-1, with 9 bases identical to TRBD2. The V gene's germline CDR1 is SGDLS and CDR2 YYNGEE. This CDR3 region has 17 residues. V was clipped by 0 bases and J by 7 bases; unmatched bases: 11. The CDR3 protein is CASSVVSGGRVWNEQFF. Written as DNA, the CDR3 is TGTGCCAGCAGCGTAGTGTCCGGCGGGAGGGTGTGGAATGAGCAGTTCTTC.

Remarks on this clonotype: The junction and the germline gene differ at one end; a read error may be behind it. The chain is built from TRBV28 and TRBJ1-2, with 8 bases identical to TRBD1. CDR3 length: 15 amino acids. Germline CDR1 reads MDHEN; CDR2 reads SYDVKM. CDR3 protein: CASSFLTGGSYAYTF. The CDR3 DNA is TGTGCCAGCAGTTTCCTCACAGGGGGTTCCTATGCCTACACCTTC.

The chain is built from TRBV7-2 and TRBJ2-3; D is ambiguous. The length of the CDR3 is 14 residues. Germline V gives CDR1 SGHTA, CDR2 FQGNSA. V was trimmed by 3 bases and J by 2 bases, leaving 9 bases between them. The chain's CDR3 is CASSLSAITDTQYF. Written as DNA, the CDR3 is TGTGCCAGCAGCTTGTCGGCGATCACAGATACGCAGTATTTT. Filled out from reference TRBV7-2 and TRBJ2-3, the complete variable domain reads GAGVSQSPSNKVTEKGKDVELRCDPISGHTALYWYRQSLGQGLEFLIYFQGNSAPDKSGLPSDRFSAERTGGSVSTLTIQRTQQEDSAVYLCASSLSAITDTQYFGPGTRLTVL.

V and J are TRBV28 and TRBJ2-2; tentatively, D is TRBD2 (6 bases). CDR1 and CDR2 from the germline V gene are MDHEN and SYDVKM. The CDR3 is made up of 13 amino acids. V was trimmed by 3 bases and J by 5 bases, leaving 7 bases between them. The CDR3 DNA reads TGTGCCAGCAGTTTCCGGGGGACCGGGGAGCTGTTTTTT. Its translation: CASSFRGTGELFF.

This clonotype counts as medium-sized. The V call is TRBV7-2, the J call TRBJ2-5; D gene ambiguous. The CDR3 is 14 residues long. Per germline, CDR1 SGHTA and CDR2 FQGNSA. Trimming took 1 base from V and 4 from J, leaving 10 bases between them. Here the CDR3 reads CASSLVAGRETQYF. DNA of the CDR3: TGTGCCAGCAGCTTAGTCGCCGGTCGAGAGACCCAGTACTTC.

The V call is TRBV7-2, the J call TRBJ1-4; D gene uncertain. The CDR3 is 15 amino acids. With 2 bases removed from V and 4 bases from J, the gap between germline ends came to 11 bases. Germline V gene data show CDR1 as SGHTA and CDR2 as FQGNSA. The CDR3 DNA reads TGTGCCAGCAGCTTAAATTGGGGATTTAATGAAAAACTGTTTTTT. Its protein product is CASSLNWGFNEKLFF.

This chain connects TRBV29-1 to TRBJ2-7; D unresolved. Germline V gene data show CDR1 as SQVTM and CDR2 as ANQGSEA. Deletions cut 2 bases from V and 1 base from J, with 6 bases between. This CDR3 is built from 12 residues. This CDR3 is CSVESRSYEQYF. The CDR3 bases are TGCAGCGTTGAAAGCAGGTCCTACGAGCAGTACTTC.

The CDR3 nucleotides read TGCAGTTCAGTGCATGGGGACATCCGGTCGGGAGCTTTCTTT. This encodes CSSVHGDIRSGAFF. The chain joins TRBV20-1 to TRBJ1-1; possibly TRBD1 for D (6 bases). CDR1 is DFQATT and CDR2 is SNEGSKA in the germline V gene (reference sequence). The CDR3 runs 14 residues. V was pared by 8 bases and J by 10 bases, with 26 bases between.

CDR3 residues: CASSLSIPAGWHNEQFF. The DNA of the CDR3 is TGTGCCAGCAGTTTATCGATACCTGCAGGGTGGCACAATGAGCAGTTCTTC. The chain couples TRBV27 to TRBJ2-1; possibly TRBD1 for D (5 bases). V gave up 0 bases and J gave up 5 bases, with 17 bases separating them. The CDR3 spans 17 residues. Germline loops: CDR1 MNHEY, CDR2 SMNVEV (reference sequence).

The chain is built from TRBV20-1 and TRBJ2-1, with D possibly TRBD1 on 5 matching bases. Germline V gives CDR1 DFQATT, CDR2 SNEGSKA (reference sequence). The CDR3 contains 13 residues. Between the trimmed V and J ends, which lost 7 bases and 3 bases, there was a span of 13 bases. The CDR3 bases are TGCAGTGATAGGCAGGGTGGCTACAATGAGCAGTTCTTC. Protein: CSDRQGGYNEQFF.

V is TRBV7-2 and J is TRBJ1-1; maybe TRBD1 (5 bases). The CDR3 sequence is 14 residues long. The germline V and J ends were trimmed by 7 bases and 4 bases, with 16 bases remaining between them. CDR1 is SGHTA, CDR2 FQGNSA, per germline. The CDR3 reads CASTQLGVGTEAFF. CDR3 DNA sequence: TGTGCCAGCACCCAGTTGGGGGTAGGCACTGAAGCTTTCTTT.

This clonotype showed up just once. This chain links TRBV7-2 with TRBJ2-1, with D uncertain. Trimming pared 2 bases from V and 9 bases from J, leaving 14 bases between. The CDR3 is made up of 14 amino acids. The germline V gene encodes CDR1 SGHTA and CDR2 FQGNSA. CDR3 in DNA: TGTGCCAGCAGCTTATTAGGCCTGCCCCGTGAGCAGTTCTTC. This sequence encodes CASSLLGLPREQFF.

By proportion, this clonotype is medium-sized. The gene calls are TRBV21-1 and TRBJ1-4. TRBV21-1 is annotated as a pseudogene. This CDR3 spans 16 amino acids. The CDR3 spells CASSKKGRQGDEKLFF. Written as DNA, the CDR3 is TGTGCCAGCAGCAAAAAGGGTCGGCAGGGTGATGAAAAACTGTTTTTT.

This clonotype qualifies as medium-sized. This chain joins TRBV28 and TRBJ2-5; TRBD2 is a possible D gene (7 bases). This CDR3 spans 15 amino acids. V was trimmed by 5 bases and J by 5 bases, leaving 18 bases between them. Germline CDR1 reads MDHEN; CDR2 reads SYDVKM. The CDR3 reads CASSQSSGGGETQYF. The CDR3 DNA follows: TGTGCCAGCAGTCAATCTAGCGGAGGGGGTGAGACCCAGTACTTC.

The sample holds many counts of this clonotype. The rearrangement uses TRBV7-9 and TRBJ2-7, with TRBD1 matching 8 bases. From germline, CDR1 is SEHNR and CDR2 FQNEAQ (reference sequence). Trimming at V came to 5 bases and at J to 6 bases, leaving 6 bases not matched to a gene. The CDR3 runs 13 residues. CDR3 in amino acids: CASSHDRGREQYF. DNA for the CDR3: TGTGCCAGCAGCCATGACAGGGGTCGCGAGCAGTACTTC.

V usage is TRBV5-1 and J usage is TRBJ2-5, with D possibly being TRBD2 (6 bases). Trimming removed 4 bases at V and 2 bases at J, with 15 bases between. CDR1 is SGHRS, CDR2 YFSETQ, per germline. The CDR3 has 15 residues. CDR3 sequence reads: CASSPDGLSQETQYF. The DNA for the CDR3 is TGCGCCAGCAGCCCGGACGGACTATCTCAAGAGACCCAGTACTTC.

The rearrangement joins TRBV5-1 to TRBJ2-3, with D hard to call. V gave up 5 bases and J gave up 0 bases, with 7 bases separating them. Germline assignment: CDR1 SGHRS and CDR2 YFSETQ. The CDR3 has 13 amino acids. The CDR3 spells CASSSPSTDTQYF. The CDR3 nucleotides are TGCGCCAGCAGTTCACCTAGCACAGATACGCAGTATTTT.

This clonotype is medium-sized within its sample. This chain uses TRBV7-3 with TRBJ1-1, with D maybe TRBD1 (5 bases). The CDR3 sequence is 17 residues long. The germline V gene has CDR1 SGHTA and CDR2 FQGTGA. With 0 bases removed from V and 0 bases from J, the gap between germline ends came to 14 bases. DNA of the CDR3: TGTGCCAGCAGCTTAACCGGGACTGGGTCCGTGAACACTGAAGCTTTCTTT. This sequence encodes CASSLTGTGSVNTEAFF. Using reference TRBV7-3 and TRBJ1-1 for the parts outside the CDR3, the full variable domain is GAGVSQTPSNKVTEKGKYVELRCDPISGHTALYWYRQSLGQGPEFLIYFQGTGAADDSGLPNDRFFAVRPEGSVSTLKIQRTERGDSAVYLCASSLTGTGSVNTEAFFGQGTRLTVV.

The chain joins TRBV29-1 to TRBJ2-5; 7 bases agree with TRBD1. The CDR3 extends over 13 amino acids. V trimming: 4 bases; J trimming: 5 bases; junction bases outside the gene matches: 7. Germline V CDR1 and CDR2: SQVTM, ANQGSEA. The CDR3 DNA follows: TGCAGCGTTGCCTTCGGGACAGCGGAGACCCAGTACTTC. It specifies CSVAFGTAETQYF.

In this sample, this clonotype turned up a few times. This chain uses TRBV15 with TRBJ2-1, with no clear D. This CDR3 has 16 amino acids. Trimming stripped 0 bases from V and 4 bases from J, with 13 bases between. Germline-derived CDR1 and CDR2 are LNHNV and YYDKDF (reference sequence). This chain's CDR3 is CATSREATALYNEQFF. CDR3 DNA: TGTGCCACCAGCAGAGAGGCGACCGCTTTATACAATGAGCAGTTCTTC.

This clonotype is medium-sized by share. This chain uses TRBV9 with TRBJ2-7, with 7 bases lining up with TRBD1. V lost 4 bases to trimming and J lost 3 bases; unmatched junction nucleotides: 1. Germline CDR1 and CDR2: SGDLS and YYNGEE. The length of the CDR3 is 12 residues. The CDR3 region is CASSPGGYEQYF. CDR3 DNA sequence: TGTGCCAGCAGCCCAGGGGGCTACGAGCAGTACTTC.

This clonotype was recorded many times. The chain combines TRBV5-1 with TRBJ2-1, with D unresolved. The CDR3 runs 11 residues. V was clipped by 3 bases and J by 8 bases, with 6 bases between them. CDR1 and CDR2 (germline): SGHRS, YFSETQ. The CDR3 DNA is TGCGCCAGCAGCTCGCCGTATGAGCAGTTCTTC. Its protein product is CASSSPYEQFF. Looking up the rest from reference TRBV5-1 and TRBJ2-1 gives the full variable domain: KAGVTQTPRYLIKTRGQQVTLSCSPISGHRSVSWYQQTPGQGLQFLFEYFSETQRNKGNFPGRFSGRQFSNSRSEMNVSTLELGDSALYLCASSSPYEQFFGPGTRLTVL.